The clone carrying this T cell receptor beta chain showed up just a few times. Original methodology: Estimates of nucleated cell counts were drawn from the amplification of reference gene primers. Here immunoSEQ multiplex PCR was the method, and the copy in TCRdb shows in-frame clones only, minus some. Clone size and the V and J calls come from that table; the DNA yielded D and trimming. The sample has some 42,000 clones; roughly 90% are singletons. The germline gives CDR1 LGHNA, CDR2 YSLEER. The CDR3 consists of 16 residues. V was shortened by 0 bases and J by 6 bases, with 18 bases between the two germline ends. The data derive from a study of blood T cell repertoires in COVID-19. Study in general: Acute and convalescent COVID-19 specimens originated in the United States, Italy and Spain. PBMCs, B-cell-depleted T cells, or T cells provided the cDNA or gDNA that made up the material.

The sequence came from a human donor in a cohort sampled during active COVID-19. The V gene is TRBV4-3, the J gene TRBJ2-7, with TRBD2 as a possible D gene (6 bases). The sequencing sample was made of peripheral blood. CDR3 sequence: CASSQDLWRGEGEQYF. The CDR3 DNA is TGCGCCAGCAGCCAAGATCTGTGGAGGGGAGAAGGCGAGCAGTACTTC.